The rows below give T cell receptor beta chains drawn from one sample of a study of brain T cells in children with intractable seizures. TCRdb's table, derived via immunoSEQ multiplex PCR, lists solely in-frame clones and lacks some. The sample has some 41,000 clones; around 90% are singletons. Sequenced here: peripheral blood, sampled at surgery. Receptors originate from a girl aged 2 to 9 with tuberous sclerosis and intractable seizures. The CDR3 runs from the conserved cysteine through the conserved F or W.

v_call,cdr3_aa
TRBV7-9,CASSLAASGADEQFF
TRBV25-1,CASVRGLTDTQYF
TRBV19,CASPQGVNTEAFF
TRBV5-4,CASSRRGAGYSADTQYF
TRBV14,CASSQEPRGITVGYTF
TRBV24-1,CATSTIRDTQPQHF
TRBV30,CAWSDLRQGVKLFF
TRBV10-3,CAISEGGPTDTQYF
TRBV7-2,CASRLDGNSNQPQHF
TRBV5-8,CASSLDPDRRETQYF
TRBV12-3/TRBV12-4,CASNDRGRAPLHF
TRBV9,CASSVEGANTEAFF